This TCR beta chain was obtained from a study of metastatic and nonmetastatic thyroid tumors. The CDR3 spans 16 residues. J was trimmed by 9 bases and V by 0 bases; bases with no gene match: 10. Per germline, CDR1 SGHRS and CDR2 YFSETQ. There were no patients who had received any treatment before thyroid surgery. TCRdb used MiXCR to call clones anew from the PCR reads. The table has 30,000 to 40,000 clones, over 20% seen once. Input material: tumor tissue. This receptor was taken from a male donor with papillary thyroid cancer or a benign thyroid nodule (not recorded which). Some clones in this sample may be carry-over from other donors' samples. This sequence joins TRBV5-1 and TRBJ2-1, with 9 bases matching TRBD1. This CDR3 is CASSLAVQGAGSEQFF. For the CDR3, the DNA is TGCGCCAGCAGCTTGGCAGTACAGGGGGCCGGGTCTGAGCAGTTCTTC.